This T cell receptor (beta chain) was recovered during a study of memory CD4+ T cells and cytomegalovirus serostatus. Measured with immunoSEQ multiplex PCR; TCRdb has only the in-frame clones, and not every one. In the table there are 84,000 or so clones, around 80% of which are singletons. The sort gate was single viable CD3+CD4+CD8-CD45RO+ cells for memory CD4+ T cells. Donors' CMV status reflects serum IgG against pp150, pp28, p38, p52. The V segment lost 5 bases and the J segment 3 bases; nucleotides outside the gene matches: 10. The CDR3 consists of 15 residues. The germline gives CDR1 LNHDA, CDR2 SQIVND (reference sequence).

The chain couples TRBV19 to TRBJ2-7, with 7 bases lining up with TRBD1. This sequence was found in an adult in good health and CMV-seronegative. Sequenced sample: memory CD4+ T cells from blood. Here the CDR3 DNA reads TGTGCCAGTAGTCCACAGGGGACAGTAGACTACGAGCAGTACTTC. This sequence encodes CASSPQGTVDYEQYF.